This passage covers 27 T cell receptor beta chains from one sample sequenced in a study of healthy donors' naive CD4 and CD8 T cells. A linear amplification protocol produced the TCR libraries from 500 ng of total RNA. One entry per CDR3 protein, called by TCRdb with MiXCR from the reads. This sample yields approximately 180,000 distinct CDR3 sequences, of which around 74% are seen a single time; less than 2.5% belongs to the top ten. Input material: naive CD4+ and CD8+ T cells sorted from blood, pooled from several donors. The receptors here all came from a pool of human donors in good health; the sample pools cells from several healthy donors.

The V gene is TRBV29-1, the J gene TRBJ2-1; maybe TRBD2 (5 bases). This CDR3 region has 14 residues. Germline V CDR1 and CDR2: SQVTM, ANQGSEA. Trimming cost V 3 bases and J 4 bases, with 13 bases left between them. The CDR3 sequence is CSVDSADSYNEQFF. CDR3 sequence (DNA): TGCAGCGTTGACTCGGCGGACTCTTACAATGAGCAGTTCTTC.

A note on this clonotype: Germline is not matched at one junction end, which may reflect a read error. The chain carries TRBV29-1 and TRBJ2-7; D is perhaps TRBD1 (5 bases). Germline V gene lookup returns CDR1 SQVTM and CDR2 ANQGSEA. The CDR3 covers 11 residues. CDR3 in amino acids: CSAEDSYEQYF. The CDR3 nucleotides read TGCAGCGCTGAAGACAGCTACGAGCAGTACTTC.

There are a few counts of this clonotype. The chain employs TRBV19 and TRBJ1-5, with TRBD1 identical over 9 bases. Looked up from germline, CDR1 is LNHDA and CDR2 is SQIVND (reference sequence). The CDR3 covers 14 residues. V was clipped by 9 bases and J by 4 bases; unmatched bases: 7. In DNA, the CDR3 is TGTGCCAGCTGCCTGGACAGGGGAAATCAGCCCCAGCATTTT. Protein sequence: CASCLDRGNQPQHF.

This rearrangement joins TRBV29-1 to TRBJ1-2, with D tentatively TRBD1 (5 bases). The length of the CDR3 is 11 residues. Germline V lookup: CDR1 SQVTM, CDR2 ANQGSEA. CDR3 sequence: CSDRVRDGYTF. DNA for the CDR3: TGCAGTGACAGAGTGAGGGATGGCTACACCTTC.

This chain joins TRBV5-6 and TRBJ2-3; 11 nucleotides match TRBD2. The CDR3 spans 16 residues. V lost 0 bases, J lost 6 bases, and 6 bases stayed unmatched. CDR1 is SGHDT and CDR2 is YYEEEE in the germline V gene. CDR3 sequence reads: CASSLELAGAGDTQYF. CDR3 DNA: TGTGCCAGCAGCTTGGAACTAGCGGGAGCCGGTGATACGCAGTATTTT.

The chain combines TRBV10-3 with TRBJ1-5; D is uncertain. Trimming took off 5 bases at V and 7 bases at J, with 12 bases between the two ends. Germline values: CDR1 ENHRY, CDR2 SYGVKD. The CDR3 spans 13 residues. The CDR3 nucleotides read TGTGCCATCAGTTACTCCCGTCTGCAGCCCCAGCATTTT. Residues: CAISYSRLQPQHF.

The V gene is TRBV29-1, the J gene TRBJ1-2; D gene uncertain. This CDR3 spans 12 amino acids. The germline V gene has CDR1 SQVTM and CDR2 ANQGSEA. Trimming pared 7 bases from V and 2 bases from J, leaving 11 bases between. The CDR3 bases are TGCAGCGCCCTGGACGGGAACTATGGCTACACCTTC. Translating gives CSALDGNYGYTF.

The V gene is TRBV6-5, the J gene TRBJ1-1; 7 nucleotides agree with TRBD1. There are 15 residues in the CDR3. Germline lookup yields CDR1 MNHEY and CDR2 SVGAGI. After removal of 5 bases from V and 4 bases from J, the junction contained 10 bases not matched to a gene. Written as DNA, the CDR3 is TGTGCCAGCAGTAATCAGGACGCAGGGGGCACTGAAGCTTTCTTT. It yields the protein CASSNQDAGGTEAFF.

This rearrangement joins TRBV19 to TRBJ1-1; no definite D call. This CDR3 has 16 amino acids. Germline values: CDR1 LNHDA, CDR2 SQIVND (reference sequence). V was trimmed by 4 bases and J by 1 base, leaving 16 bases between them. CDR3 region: CASSTSSSPPNTEAFF. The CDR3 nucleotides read TGTGCCAGTAGTACTTCTTCCAGCCCTCCGAACACTGAAGCTTTCTTT.

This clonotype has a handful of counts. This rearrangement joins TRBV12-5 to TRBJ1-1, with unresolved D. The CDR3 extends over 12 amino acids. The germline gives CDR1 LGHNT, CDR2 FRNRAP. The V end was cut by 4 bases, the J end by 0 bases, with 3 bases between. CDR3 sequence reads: CASGYMNTEAFF. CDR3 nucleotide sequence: TGTGCTAGTGGTTATATGAACACTGAAGCTTTCTTT.

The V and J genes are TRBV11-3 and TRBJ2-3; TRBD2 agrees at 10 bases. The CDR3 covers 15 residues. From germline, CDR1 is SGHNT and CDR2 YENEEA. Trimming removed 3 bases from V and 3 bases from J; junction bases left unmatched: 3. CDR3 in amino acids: CASSFSGGRTDTQYF. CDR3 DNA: TGTGCCAGCAGCTTTAGCGGGGGGAGAACAGATACGCAGTATTTT.

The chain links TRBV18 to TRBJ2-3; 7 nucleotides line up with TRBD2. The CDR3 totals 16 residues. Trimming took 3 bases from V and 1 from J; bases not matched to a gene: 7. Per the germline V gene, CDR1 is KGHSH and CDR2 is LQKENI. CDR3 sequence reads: CASSPGQGRGTDTQYF. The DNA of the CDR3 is TGTGCCAGCTCACCCGGACAAGGGAGGGGCACAGATACGCAGTATTTT.

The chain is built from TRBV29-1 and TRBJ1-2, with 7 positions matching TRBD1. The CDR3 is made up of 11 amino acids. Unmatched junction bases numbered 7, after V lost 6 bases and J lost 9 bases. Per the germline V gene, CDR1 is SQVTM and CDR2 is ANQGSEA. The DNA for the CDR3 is TGCAGCGTCGGACGGACAGGCCGCTACACCTTC. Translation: CSVGRTGRYTF. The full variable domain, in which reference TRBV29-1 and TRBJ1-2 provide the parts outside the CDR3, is SAVISQKPSRDICQRGTSLTIQCQVDSQVTMMFWYRQQPGQSLTLIATANQGSEATYESGFVIDKFPISRPNLTFSTLTVSNMSPEDSSIYLCSVGRTGRYTFGSGTRLTVV.

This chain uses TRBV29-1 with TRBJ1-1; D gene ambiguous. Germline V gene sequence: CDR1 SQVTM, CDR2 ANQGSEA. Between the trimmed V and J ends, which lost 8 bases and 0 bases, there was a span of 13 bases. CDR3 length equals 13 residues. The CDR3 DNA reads TGCAGCCCCGCGGAGAGAATGAACACTGAAGCTTTCTTT. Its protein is CSPAERMNTEAFF. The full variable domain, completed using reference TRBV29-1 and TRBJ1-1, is SAVISQKPSRDICQRGTSLTIQCQVDSQVTMMFWYRQQPGQSLTLIATANQGSEATYESGFVIDKFPISRPNLTFSTLTVSNMSPEDSSIYLCSPAERMNTEAFFGQGTRLTVV.

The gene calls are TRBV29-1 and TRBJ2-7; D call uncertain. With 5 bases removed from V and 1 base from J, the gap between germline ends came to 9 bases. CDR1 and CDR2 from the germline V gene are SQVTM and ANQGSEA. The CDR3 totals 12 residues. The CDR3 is CSVLGISYEQYF. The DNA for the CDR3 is TGCAGCGTTCTAGGGATTTCCTACGAGCAGTACTTC.

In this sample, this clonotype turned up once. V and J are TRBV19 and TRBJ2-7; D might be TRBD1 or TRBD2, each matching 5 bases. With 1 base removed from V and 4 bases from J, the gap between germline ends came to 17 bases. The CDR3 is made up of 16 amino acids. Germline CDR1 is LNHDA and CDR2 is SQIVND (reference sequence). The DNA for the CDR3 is TGTGCCAGTAGTATAGCAGAGTGCCGTGGGACGTACGAGCAGTACGTC. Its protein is CASSIAECRGTYEQYV.

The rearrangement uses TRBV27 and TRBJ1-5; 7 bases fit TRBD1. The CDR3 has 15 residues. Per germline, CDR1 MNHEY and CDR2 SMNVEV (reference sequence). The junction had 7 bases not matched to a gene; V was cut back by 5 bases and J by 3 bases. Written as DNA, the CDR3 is TGTGCCAGCAGTAAACAGGGGAACTTCAATCAGCCCCAGCATTTT. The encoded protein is CASSKQGNFNQPQHF.

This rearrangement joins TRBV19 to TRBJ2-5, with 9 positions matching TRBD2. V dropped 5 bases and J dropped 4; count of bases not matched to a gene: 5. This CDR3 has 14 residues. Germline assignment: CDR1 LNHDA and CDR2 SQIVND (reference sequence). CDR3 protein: CASSPGLAAETQYF. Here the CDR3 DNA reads TGTGCCAGTAGTCCGGGACTAGCAGCAGAGACCCAGTACTTC.

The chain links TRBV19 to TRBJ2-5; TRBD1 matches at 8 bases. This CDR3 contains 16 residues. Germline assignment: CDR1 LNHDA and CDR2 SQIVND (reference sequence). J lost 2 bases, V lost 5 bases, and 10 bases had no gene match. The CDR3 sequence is CASSPARTGRQETQYF. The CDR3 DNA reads TGTGCCAGTAGTCCTGCCCGGACAGGGCGTCAAGAGACCCAGTACTTC. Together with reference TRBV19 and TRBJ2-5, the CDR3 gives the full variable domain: DGGITQSPKYLFRKEGQNVTLSCEQNLNHDAMYWYRQDPGQGLRLIYYSQIVNDFQKGDIAEGYSVSREKKESFPLTVTSAQKNPTAFYLCASSPARTGRQETQYFGPGTRLLVL.

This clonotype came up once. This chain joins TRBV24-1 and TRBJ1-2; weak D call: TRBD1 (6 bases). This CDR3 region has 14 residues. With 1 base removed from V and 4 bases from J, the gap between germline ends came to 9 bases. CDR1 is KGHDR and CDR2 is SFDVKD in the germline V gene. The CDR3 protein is CATSDLGQTYGYTF. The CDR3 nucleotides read TGTGCCACCAGTGATTTAGGACAGACCTATGGCTACACCTTC.

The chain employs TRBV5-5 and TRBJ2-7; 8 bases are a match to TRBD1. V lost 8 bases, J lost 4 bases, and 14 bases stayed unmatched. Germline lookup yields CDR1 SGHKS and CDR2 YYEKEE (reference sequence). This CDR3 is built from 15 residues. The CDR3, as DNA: TGTGCCAGTAGCGTCGCGGGACAGGCTTTATACGAGCAGTACTTC. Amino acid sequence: CASSVAGQALYEQYF.

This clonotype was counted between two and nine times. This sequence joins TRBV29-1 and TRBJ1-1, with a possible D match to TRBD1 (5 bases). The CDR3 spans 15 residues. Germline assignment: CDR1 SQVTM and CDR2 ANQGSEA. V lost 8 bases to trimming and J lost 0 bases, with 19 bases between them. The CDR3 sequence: CSMRPGQTMNTEAFF. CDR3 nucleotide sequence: TGCAGCATGAGACCAGGACAAACCATGAACACTGAAGCTTTCTTT.

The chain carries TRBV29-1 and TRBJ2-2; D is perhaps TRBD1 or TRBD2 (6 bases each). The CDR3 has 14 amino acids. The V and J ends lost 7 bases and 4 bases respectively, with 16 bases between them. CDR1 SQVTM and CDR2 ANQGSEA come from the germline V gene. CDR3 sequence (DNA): TGCAGCGCTATACAGGGAGCGGGCACCGGGGAGCTGTTTTTT. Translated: CSAIQGAGTGELFF.

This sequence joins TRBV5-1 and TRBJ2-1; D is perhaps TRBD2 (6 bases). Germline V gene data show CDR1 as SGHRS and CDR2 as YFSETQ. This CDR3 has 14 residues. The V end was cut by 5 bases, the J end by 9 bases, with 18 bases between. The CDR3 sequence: CASRAQTSSSEQFF. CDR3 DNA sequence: TGCGCCAGCAGGGCCCAGACTAGTTCCAGTGAGCAGTTCTTC.

The CDR3 is CATSAGRRSYNEQFF. The CDR3 DNA reads as TGTGCCACCAGCGCAGGGAGGCGGTCCTACAATGAGCAGTTCTTC. This sequence joins TRBV24-1 and TRBJ2-1, with D possibly TRBD2 on 6 matching bases. V was pared by 7 bases and J by 1 base, with 13 bases between. The germline V gene has CDR1 KGHDR and CDR2 SFDVKD. This CDR3 comprises 15 residues.

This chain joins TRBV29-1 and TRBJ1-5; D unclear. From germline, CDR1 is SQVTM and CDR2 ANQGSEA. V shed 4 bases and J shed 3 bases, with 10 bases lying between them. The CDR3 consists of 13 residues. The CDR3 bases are TGCAGCGTTGTGGTAGGGATCAATCAGCCCCAGCATTTT. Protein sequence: CSVVVGINQPQHF.

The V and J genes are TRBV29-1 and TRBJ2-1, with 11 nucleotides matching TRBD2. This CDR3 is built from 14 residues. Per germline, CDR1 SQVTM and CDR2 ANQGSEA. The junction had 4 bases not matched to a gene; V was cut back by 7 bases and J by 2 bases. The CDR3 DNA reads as TGCAGCGATACTAGCGGGAGCCCCTACAATGAGCAGTTCTTC. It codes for CSDTSGSPYNEQFF.